One sample yielded the 29 T cell receptor beta chains listed below, sequenced in a study of cytomegalovirus exposure and HLA in healthy donors. 60 Vbeta and 13 Jbeta primers were used in PCR. This table comes from immunoSEQ multiplex PCR, and its TCRdb copy is limited to in-frame clones, with some not included. Of approximately 150,000 clones listed, about 70% are singletons. Sequenced input: PBMCs. The source of these receptors is a woman younger than 30 in good health and CMV-seropositive.

This clone was found a few times. CDR3 nucleotides: TGTGCCAGCAGCTTGGAACACCAAAATTCACCCCTCCACTTT. This sequence encodes CASSLEHQNSPLHF. This chain links TRBV5-6 with TRBJ1-6; D gene unclear. Germline assignment: CDR1 SGHDT and CDR2 YYEEEE. The CDR3 is 14 residues long. V was clipped by 0 bases and J by 7 bases, with 8 bases between them.

This chain links TRBV6-1 with TRBJ2-3; 11 bases map to TRBD1. The germline V gene has CDR1 MNHNS and CDR2 SASEGT. The CDR3 consists of 16 residues. J was trimmed by 2 bases and V by 2 bases; bases with no gene match: 3. CDR3 DNA: TGTGCCAGCAGTGAATGGACAGGGGGCTTCACAGATACGCAGTATTTT. Translated: CASSEWTGGFTDTQYF.

The chain recombines TRBV27 with TRBJ1-2, with D maybe TRBD1 (5 bases). CDR3 length: 13 residues. From germline, CDR1 is MNHEY and CDR2 SMNVEV (reference sequence). V was trimmed by 6 bases and J by 8 bases, leaving 16 bases between them. The CDR3 DNA sequence: TGTGCCAGCAGACCCGTCGACAGTGGAGGCTACACCTTC. Its protein product is CASRPVDSGGYTF.

The genes are TRBV6-5 and TRBJ1-1, with TRBD1 identical over 7 bases. This CDR3 is 13 amino acids long. From germline, CDR1 is MNHEY and CDR2 SVGAGI. After removal of 5 bases from V and 1 base from J, the junction contained 1 base not matched to a gene. CDR3 residues: CASSQGENTEAFF. The CDR3 DNA is TGTGCCAGCAGTCAGGGGGAGAACACTGAAGCTTTCTTT.

V and J are TRBV28 and TRBJ2-7; 9 bases line up with TRBD1. With 3 bases clipped from V and 1 base from J, the junction kept 10 bases outside the gene matches. Per germline, CDR1 MDHEN and CDR2 SYDVKM. This CDR3 region has 17 residues. The CDR3 DNA follows: TGTGCCAGCAGTTTGCAACCGGGACAGGGAAGGTCCTACGAGCAGTACTTC. Amino acid sequence: CASSLQPGQGRSYEQYF.

The chain carries TRBV5-5 and TRBJ2-6; 7 bases align to TRBD1. The CDR3 totals 16 residues. Trimming took 2 bases from V and 2 from J; bases not matched to a gene: 4. The germline V gene has CDR1 SGHKS and CDR2 YYEKEE (reference sequence). The CDR3 DNA reads TGTGCCAGCAGCTTCGGGACAGCCCCTGGGGCCAACGTCCTGACTTTC. Its translation is CASSFGTAPGANVLTF.

The chain is built from TRBV10-3 and TRBJ2-5; TRBD1 aligns across 11 bases. Germline V CDR1 and CDR2: ENHRY, SYGVKD. With 8 bases clipped from V and 4 bases from J, the junction kept 6 bases outside the gene matches. CDR3 length: 14 amino acids. CDR3 DNA: TGTGCCATCGGGGGACAGGGGGTCGCAGAGACCCAGTACTTC. Amino acids: CAIGGQGVAETQYF.

This clone was seen a few times. The CDR3 loop reads CAWSVSDNQPQHF. The CDR3 nucleotides are TGTGCCTGGAGTGTCAGCGACAATCAGCCCCAGCATTTT. The chain has TRBV30 and TRBJ1-5; D is undetermined. The V end lost 0 bases, the J end lost 3 bases, and 6 bases lay between the germline ends. Germline loops: CDR1 GTSNPN, CDR2 SVGIG (reference sequence). The CDR3 is 13 residues long. Based on the CDR3 plus reference TRBV30 and TRBJ1-5, the full variable domain is SQTIHQWPATLVQPVGSPLSLECTVEGTSNPNLYWYRQAAGRGLQLLFYSVGIGQISSEVPQNLSASRPQDRQFILSSKKLLLSDSGFYLCAWSVSDNQPQHFGDGTRLSIL.

The V and J genes are TRBV28 and TRBJ2-3; TRBD2 agrees at 7 bases. The CDR3 loop spans 15 amino acids. The V segment lost 9 bases and the J segment 3 bases; nucleotides outside the gene matches: 12. Germline V CDR1 and CDR2: MDHEN, SYDVKM. Here the CDR3 reads CASAGRGSGTDTQYF. As DNA, the CDR3 is TGTGCCAGTGCGGGGCGCGGGAGCGGAACAGATACGCAGTATTTT.

This clone came up a few times. Germline and junction disagree at one end, which may indicate a read error. The V call is TRBV28, the J call TRBJ2-7; D gene uncertain. The CDR3 is 11 amino acids. CDR1 and CDR2 from the germline V gene are MDHEN and SYDVKM. CDR3 residues: CASSSSHEQYF. CDR3 DNA: TGTGCCAGCAGTTCCTCCCACGAGCAGTACTTC.

The chain is built from TRBV5-1 and TRBJ1-4, with 7 bases lining up with TRBD1. Germline V gene lookup returns CDR1 SGHRS and CDR2 YFSETQ. The CDR3 loop spans 14 amino acids. The V segment lost 2 bases and the J segment 8 bases; nucleotides outside the gene matches: 6. The chain's CDR3 is CASSFRGLDEKLFF. For the CDR3, the DNA is TGCGCCAGCAGCTTTAGGGGGCTGGACGAAAAACTGTTTTTT. Supplemented by reference TRBV5-1 and TRBJ1-4, the full variable domain reads KAGVTQTPRYLIKTRGQQVTLSCSPISGHRSVSWYQQTPGQGLQFLFEYFSETQRNKGNFPGRFSGRQFSNSRSEMNVSTLELGDSALYLCASSFRGLDEKLFFGSGTQLSVL.

This rearrangement joins TRBV6-1 to TRBJ2-7; D gene unclear. This CDR3 has 16 residues. Germline-derived CDR1 and CDR2 are MNHNS and SASEGT. Trimming took 2 bases from V and 0 from J, leaving 14 bases between them. CDR3 sequence: CASSELWQISSYEQYF. The CDR3 DNA follows: TGTGCCAGCAGTGAACTCTGGCAGATAAGCTCCTACGAGCAGTACTTC.

This clone was seen only once. This chain uses TRBV14 with TRBJ2-7; no firm D call. Trimming took off 1 base at V and 4 bases at J, with 2 bases between the two ends. The CDR3 totals 11 residues. Germline V gives CDR1 SGHDN, CDR2 FVKESK. The CDR3 here is CASSQAYEQYF. The CDR3 nucleotides read TGTGCCAGCAGCCAAGCTTACGAGCAGTACTTC.

V is TRBV18 and J is TRBJ2-3; 10 bases match TRBD1. The CDR3 is made up of 16 amino acids. Germline trimming cut 5 bases from V and 4 bases from J; bases unmatched to any gene: 9. Looked up from germline, CDR1 is KGHSH and CDR2 is LQKENI. DNA of the CDR3: TGTGCCAGCTCAGACCTCGGGGGGACAGGGGCAGATACGCAGTATTTT. Protein product: CASSDLGGTGADTQYF.

The chain employs TRBV28 and TRBJ2-1; no reliable D call. With 7 bases removed from V and 5 bases from J, the gap between germline ends came to 9 bases. The CDR3 has 12 residues. CDR1 MDHEN and CDR2 SYDVKM come from the germline V gene. CDR3 loop: CASNDLDNEQFF. CDR3 DNA sequence: TGTGCCAGCAACGACTTGGACAATGAGCAGTTCTTC.

This clone has just a few counts. This chain uses TRBV18 with TRBJ2-3, with D uncertain. The CDR3 covers 14 residues. Germline loops: CDR1 KGHSH, CDR2 LQKENI. V lost 4 bases, J lost 0 bases, and 8 bases lay in between. The CDR3 DNA reads TGTGCCAGCTCACTCGGCGGTAGCACAGATACGCAGTATTTT. Its translation is CASSLGGSTDTQYF.

This chain links TRBV29-1 with TRBJ2-1, with 8 bases lining up with TRBD1. V was clipped by 3 bases and J by 8 bases; unmatched bases: 0. Germline V gene sequence: CDR1 SQVTM, CDR2 ANQGSEA. The CDR3 runs to 11 residues. The CDR3 DNA reads as TGCAGCGTTGACAGGGGGCATGAGCAGTTCTTC. Translation: CSVDRGHEQFF.

The rearrangement joins TRBV15 to TRBJ1-2; the match to TRBD1 covers 9 bases. This CDR3 has 15 amino acids. Germline V lookup: CDR1 LNHNV, CDR2 YYDKDF (reference sequence). Trimming cost V 3 bases and J 4 bases; bases outside gene matches: 6. CDR3 sequence (DNA): TGTGCCACCAGCAGGGTTTCGACAGGGGGCTATGGCTACACCTTC. Encoded protein: CATSRVSTGGYGYTF.

This CDR3 is CSVLQGSGELFF. The CDR3 DNA sequence: TGCAGCGTTTTACAGGGGAGCGGGGAGCTGTTTTTT. The genes are TRBV29-1 and TRBJ2-2; 7 bases agree with TRBD1. This CDR3 contains 12 residues. Germline-derived CDR1 and CDR2 are SQVTM and ANQGSEA. The V segment lost 5 bases and the J segment 7 bases; nucleotides outside the gene matches: 4.

This clone was seen a few times. The V and J genes are TRBV4-3 and TRBJ2-3, with 9 bases lining up with TRBD1. Looked up from germline, CDR1 is LGHNA and CDR2 is YSLEER. Trimming cost V 4 bases and J 6 bases; bases outside gene matches: 5. The CDR3 is 14 amino acids. This chain's CDR3 is CASSRGQGSDTQYF. The CDR3 region has the DNA TGCGCCAGCAGCCGCGGACAGGGGTCCGATACGCAGTATTTT.

The CDR3 nucleotides are TGTGCCAGCAGTTCGTCCGGGACAGGGCTTCGAGAGACCCAGTACTTC. It encodes CASSSSGTGLRETQYF. This chain joins TRBV6-6 and TRBJ2-5, with 9 bases aligning to TRBD1. CDR1 is MNHNY, CDR2 SVGAGI, per germline (reference sequence). J was trimmed by 4 bases and V by 4 bases; bases with no gene match: 10. CDR3 length equals 16 residues.

This clone was seen a few times. J is TRBJ2-3 and V is TRBV4-2, with 8 bases lining up with TRBD2. V was clipped by 1 base and J by 7 bases; unmatched bases: 13. Germline loops: CDR1 LGHNA, CDR2 YNFKEQ. This CDR3 has 17 residues. CDR3: CASSQARAGGGPNTQYF. The CDR3 region has the DNA TGTGCCAGCAGCCAAGCTAGGGCGGGAGGTGGCCCGAATACGCAGTATTTT.

The J gene is TRBJ2-6, the V gene TRBV19, with D possibly TRBD1 on 6 matching bases. The CDR3 runs to 16 residues. V gave up 6 bases and J gave up 1 base, with 13 bases separating them. Germline V gives CDR1 LNHDA, CDR2 SQIVND (reference sequence). The CDR3 is CASRPTGKSGANVLTF. The CDR3 DNA sequence: TGTGCCAGTAGACCGACAGGCAAGTCTGGGGCCAACGTCCTGACTTTC.

This clone turned up a few times. The chain uses TRBV6-6 and TRBJ1-1; D call uncertain. This CDR3 contains 13 residues. Trimming took off 4 bases at V and 2 bases at J, with 8 bases between the two ends. Germline V gene sequence: CDR1 MNHNY, CDR2 SVGAGI (reference sequence). The CDR3 reads CASSFTGNTEAFF. CDR3 nucleotides: TGTGCCAGCAGTTTCACGGGTAACACTGAAGCTTTCTTT.

This clone was observed a few times. V is TRBV2 and J is TRBJ2-5; possibly TRBD2 for D (7 bases). The length of the CDR3 is 15 residues. The germline V gene encodes CDR1 SNHLY and CDR2 FYNNEI. V gave up 4 bases and J gave up 10 bases, with 22 bases separating them. DNA of the CDR3: TGTGCCAGCAGTGTAGGGGGGGCCCCAGTGGTCGGCCAGTACTTC. Its translation: CASSVGGAPVVGQYF.

This clone occurred a few times. This sequence joins TRBV19 and TRBJ1-1; 7 nucleotides agree with TRBD1. This CDR3 spans 17 amino acids. The germline CDR1 and CDR2 sequences are LNHDA and SQIVND (reference sequence). The V gene end was trimmed by 5 bases and the J gene end by 4 bases; junction bases not matched to a gene: 16. The CDR3 protein is CASSGRTGRFSVTEAFF. The CDR3 nucleotides are TGTGCCAGTAGTGGAAGGACAGGTAGATTTTCGGTCACTGAAGCTTTCTTT.

CDR3 protein: CASSYRTSGRNEQFF. The CDR3 bases are TGTGCCAGCAGTTACCGGACTAGCGGGAGGAATGAGCAGTTCTTC. The chain has TRBV6-5 and TRBJ2-1, with 14 nucleotides matching TRBD2. The J segment lost 7 bases and the V segment lost 2 bases, leaving 1 base of the junction unmatched. CDR3 size: 15 residues. The germline V gene encodes CDR1 MNHEY and CDR2 SVGAGI.

The rearrangement uses TRBV5-6 and TRBJ1-1; D perhaps matches TRBD1 (6 bases). Germline loops: CDR1 SGHDT, CDR2 YYEEEE. This CDR3 is built from 17 residues. The V end was cut by 4 bases, the J end by 3 bases, with 22 bases between. DNA of the CDR3: TGTGCCAGCAGCGCGGAGATTAGGACAGCTATTGACACTGAAGCTTTCTTT. Amino acid sequence: CASSAEIRTAIDTEAFF.

The rearrangement joins TRBV30 to TRBJ1-1; 7 nucleotides match TRBD1. This CDR3 is built from 17 residues. Germline assignment: CDR1 GTSNPN and CDR2 SVGIG (reference sequence). With V trimmed by 1 base and J by 6 bases, 17 bases remained unmatched. The CDR3 is CAWSGGGEGGLESEAFF. The CDR3 DNA reads as TGTGCCTGGAGTGGAGGGGGTGAAGGGGGCCTGGAGTCTGAAGCTTTCTTT.